These 27 T cell receptor beta chains came from one sample sequenced in a study of control samples from healthy donors and cancer patients. Only in-frame clones appear in the TCRdb table, and some are missing; sequencing was by immunoSEQ multiplex PCR. This sample has about 49,000 clones, with about 86% found just once. Specimen: PBMCs. The receptors originated from a woman between 45 and 60 years old with lung cancer.

This sequence joins TRBV3-1 (or the pseudogene TRBV3-2) and TRBJ2-7; D perhaps matches TRBD1 (5 bases). Germline V lookup: CDR1 LGHDT, CDR2 YNNKEL (reference sequence). The V gene lost 2 bases and the J gene lost 0 bases, with 11 bases spanning the gap. CDR3 length equals 15 residues. The CDR3 protein is CASSQNWGYSYEQYF. The CDR3 DNA sequence: TGTGCCAGCAGCCAAAATTGGGGCTACTCCTACGAGCAGTACTTC.

On this clone: Within the sample, other DNA sequences also encode this same CDR3. V is TRBV19 and J is TRBJ1-6; D gene uncertain. The V gene's germline CDR1 is LNHDA and CDR2 SQIVND (reference sequence). CDR3 length: 15 amino acids. With 6 bases removed from V and 0 bases from J, the gap between germline ends came to 9 bases. CDR3 in amino acids: CASSPGSSYNSPLHF. The CDR3 DNA is TGTGCCAGTAGCCCGGGCAGCTCCTATAATTCACCCCTCCACTTT.

The genes are TRBV7-2 and TRBJ2-3, with TRBD1 as a possible D gene (6 bases). The ends were cut back, 3 bases at V and 5 bases at J, with 15 bases in the middle. The germline V gene encodes CDR1 SGHTA and CDR2 FQGNSA. The CDR3 sequence is 15 residues long. CDR3 in DNA: TGTGCCAGCAGCTTTCCGCGAACAGGGAAAGATACGCAGTATTTT. This gives the protein CASSFPRTGKDTQYF. The full variable domain, rest sourced from reference TRBV7-2 and TRBJ2-3, is GAGVSQSPSNKVTEKGKDVELRCDPISGHTALYWYRQSLGQGLEFLIYFQGNSAPDKSGLPSDRFSAERTGGSVSTLTIQRTQQEDSAVYLCASSFPRTGKDTQYFGPGTRLTVL.

CDR3 in DNA: TGTGCCAGCCGCCCCTCCGGACTCGACGCCATAGATTCCCTCCACTTT. Translation gives CASRPSGLDAIDSLHF. The chain carries TRBV28 and TRBJ1-6; D unclear. Germline values: CDR1 MDHEN, CDR2 SYDVKM. V lost 8 bases and J lost 14, with 28 bases in between. There are 16 residues in the CDR3.

This clone was seen a handful of times. The gene calls are TRBV14 and TRBJ1-1; perhaps TRBD1 as D (6 bases). Deletions cut 2 bases from V and 11 bases from J, with 9 bases between. The CDR3 has 11 residues. Germline V lookup: CDR1 SGHDN, CDR2 FVKESK. CDR3 coding DNA: TGTGCCAGCAGCCAACAGGGGCGGGCTTTCTTT. It encodes CASSQQGRAFF.

This chain uses TRBV7-6 with TRBJ1-2; TRBD1 matches 8 bases. CDR3 length: 17 residues. Germline CDR1 reads SGHVS; CDR2 reads FNYEAQ. Unmatched junction bases numbered 6, after V lost 0 bases and J lost 0 bases. The DNA of the CDR3 is TGTGCCAGCAGCTTAGCGCGGGGACAGGCTGCTAACTATGGCTACACCTTC. It codes for CASSLARGQAANYGYTF.

A remark on this clone: Mismatch with germline at one junction end may stem from a read error. V is TRBV9 and J is TRBJ2-2; 9 nucleotides agree with TRBD1. Germline CDR1 SGDLS, CDR2 YYNGEE. The CDR3 is made up of 16 amino acids. CDR3 in amino acids: CASSKVRDRDTEELFF. The CDR3 DNA sequence: TGTGCCAGCAGCAAAGTGCGGGACAGGGACACCGAGGAGCTGTTTTTT. The full variable domain, in which reference TRBV9 and TRBJ2-2 provide the parts outside the CDR3, is DSGVTQTPKHLITATGQRVTLRCSPRSGDLSVYWYQQSLDQGLQFLIQYYNGEERAKGNILERFSAQQFPDLHSELNLSSLELGDSALYFCASSKVRDRDTEELFFGEGSRLTVL.

The chain employs TRBV29-1 and TRBJ1-2, with no clear D. Trimming took off 6 bases at V and 4 bases at J, with 12 bases between the two ends. This CDR3 has 12 residues. Germline V CDR1 and CDR2: SQVTM, ANQGSEA. DNA of the CDR3: TGCAGCGTCCGTACAGAGGCCTATGGCTACACCTTC. It is translated as CSVRTEAYGYTF.

This chain joins TRBV11-2 and TRBJ1-1; D is uncertain. The CDR3 contains 12 residues. Germline V gene data show CDR1 as SGHAT and CDR2 as FQNNGV. V lost 5 bases and J 7 bases, leaving 11 bases between the germline ends. The CDR3 loop reads CASSLSRVEAFF. As DNA, the CDR3 is TGTGCCAGCAGCCTCAGCCGGGTTGAAGCTTTCTTT.

The gene calls are TRBV29-1 and TRBJ1-5; TRBD1 might be the D (5 bases). CDR3 size: 12 residues. The ends were cut back, 6 bases at V and 7 bases at J, with 13 bases in the middle. From germline, CDR1 is SQVTM and CDR2 ANQGSEA. The CDR3 region has the DNA TGCAGCGTGAAGGCAGGGTCCCAGCCCCAGCATTTT. Protein sequence: CSVKAGSQPQHF.

Notes on this clone: One end of the junction fails to match germline, which may point to a read error. The chain is built from TRBV6-6 and TRBJ2-2; weak D call: TRBD2 (7 bases). CDR3 length: 15 residues. The germline V gene has CDR1 MNHNY and CDR2 SVGAGI (reference sequence). The CDR3 region is CARRRGGASFGELFF. The DNA for the CDR3 is TGTGCCCGCAGGAGAGGGGGGGCGAGTTTCGGGGAGCTGTTTTTT.

V gene TRBV27 combines with J gene TRBJ1-2; no firm D call. V shed 2 bases and J shed 8 bases, with 15 bases lying between them. There are 14 residues in the CDR3. In germline, CDR1 is MNHEY, CDR2 SMNVEV (reference sequence). CDR3 sequence reads: CASSLGRPSEGYTF. DNA for the CDR3: TGTGCCAGCAGTTTAGGACGGCCGTCAGAAGGCTACACCTTC.

J is TRBJ1-3 and V is TRBV18; TRBD1 is a possible D gene (6 bases). Germline V lookup: CDR1 KGHSH, CDR2 LQKENI. CDR3 length: 15 residues. V was shortened by 2 bases and J by 4 bases, with 12 bases between the two germline ends. CDR3: CASSPSPQGGNTIYF. The CDR3 DNA reads TGTGCCAGCTCACCAAGTCCCCAGGGGGGAAACACCATATATTTT.

The chain uses TRBV27 and TRBJ2-7; no definite D call. CDR3 length equals 15 residues. Germline CDR1 MNHEY, CDR2 SMNVEV (reference sequence). With 2 bases removed from V and 2 bases from J, the gap between germline ends came to 13 bases. The CDR3 reads CASSLRQAMAYEQYF. CDR3 DNA: TGTGCCAGCAGTTTACGACAAGCAATGGCCTACGAGCAGTACTTC.

The chain recombines TRBV5-4 with TRBJ1-5; D is perhaps TRBD1 (6 bases). Germline values: CDR1 SGHNT, CDR2 YYREEE (reference sequence). This CDR3 region has 15 residues. V was clipped by 4 bases and J by 0 bases, with 11 bases between them. CDR3 nucleotide sequence: TGTGCCAGCAGCCCTGGGACAAGTAGCAATCAGCCCCAGCATTTT. It specifies CASSPGTSSNQPQHF.

The chain has TRBV6-5 and TRBJ1-3; D unclear. CDR1 and CDR2 (germline): MNHEY, SVGAGI. The ends were cut back, 6 bases at V and 0 bases at J, with 6 bases in the middle. This CDR3 has 13 amino acids. CDR3 sequence (DNA): TGTGCCAGCAGGCCTACCTCTGGAAACACCATATATTTT. Translation gives CASRPTSGNTIYF.

The chain recombines TRBV19 with TRBJ2-4, with D possibly being TRBD1 or TRBD2 (6 bases each). This CDR3 spans 15 amino acids. Looked up from germline, CDR1 is LNHDA and CDR2 is SQIVND (reference sequence). V lost 3 bases to trimming and J lost 8 bases, with 17 bases between them. The CDR3 spells CASSMSFGGMYIQYF. The CDR3 bases are TGTGCCAGTAGTATGAGTTTCGGGGGCATGTACATTCAGTACTTC.

V gene TRBV7-2 combines with J gene TRBJ1-2, with unresolved D. Trimming cost V 7 bases and J 3 bases, with 12 bases left between them. The V gene's germline CDR1 is SGHTA and CDR2 FQGNSA. CDR3 length: 13 residues. CDR3: CASKRGIHYGYTF. The CDR3 DNA reads TGTGCCAGCAAAAGAGGGATTCACTATGGCTACACCTTC.

The chain employs TRBV28 and TRBJ1-5; weak D call: TRBD1 (5 bases). The germline V gene encodes CDR1 MDHEN and CDR2 SYDVKM. CDR3 size: 17 residues. Trimming removed 5 bases from V and 4 bases from J, with 21 bases in between. This CDR3 is CASSPILWDGENQPQHF. CDR3 in DNA: TGTGCCAGCAGTCCAATATTATGGGACGGGGAAAATCAGCCCCAGCATTTT. The full variable domain, with the rest looked up from reference TRBV28 and TRBJ1-5, is DVKVTQSSRYLVKRTGEKVFLECVQDMDHENMFWYRQDPGLGLRLIYFSYDVKMKEKGDIPEGYSVSREKKERFSLILESASTNQTSMYLCASSPILWDGENQPQHFGDGTRLSIL.

The CDR3 is CASSEASSTDTQYF. For the CDR3, the DNA is TGTGCCAGCAGTGAAGCAAGTAGCACAGATACGCAGTATTTT. The chain employs TRBV2 and TRBJ2-3, with unresolved D. This CDR3 is 14 amino acids long. Trimming took 0 bases from V and 0 from J, leaving 4 bases between them. The V gene's germline CDR1 is SNHLY and CDR2 FYNNEI.

The CDR3 sequence: CAAPRQGIDPGELFF. The CDR3 DNA reads as TGTGCCGCCCCCCGACAGGGAATCGATCCCGGGGAGCTGTTTTTT. The chain joins TRBV7-8 to TRBJ2-2; 7 nucleotides line up with TRBD1. The CDR3 length is 15 residues. J lost 6 bases, V lost 11 bases, and 15 bases had no gene match. Germline V gene data show CDR1 as SGHVS and CDR2 as FQNEAQ.

The V call is TRBV15, the J call TRBJ1-5, with 8 bases that match TRBD1. CDR3 length: 20 amino acids. The germline CDR1 and CDR2 sequences are LNHNV and YYDKDF (reference sequence). Trimming removed 4 bases from V and 0 bases from J; junction bases left unmatched: 17. CDR3 nucleotides: TGTGCCACCAGCACCTTGGGGCCGACAGGGGTACATTATAGCAATCAGCCCCAGCATTTT. Protein sequence: CATSTLGPTGVHYSNQPQHF.

About this clone itself: Other DNA sequences of this sample code for an identical CDR3. The chain joins TRBV5-1 to TRBJ1-4, with unresolved D. The germline CDR1 and CDR2 sequences are SGHRS and YFSETQ. V lost 0 bases and J 7 bases, leaving 4 bases between the germline ends. The CDR3 extends over 12 amino acids. This CDR3 reads CASSLDGEKLFF. CDR3 sequence (DNA): TGCGCCAGCAGCTTGGATGGTGAAAAACTGTTTTTT.

The V gene is TRBV7-9, the J gene TRBJ2-1; D unclear. Germline values: CDR1 SEHNR, CDR2 FQNEAQ (reference sequence). V was pared by 5 bases and J by 7 bases, with 6 bases between. This CDR3 region has 11 residues. This CDR3 is CASSPRNEQFF. As DNA, the CDR3 is TGTGCCAGCAGCCCACGAAATGAGCAGTTCTTC. Looking up the rest from reference TRBV7-9 and TRBJ2-1 gives the full variable domain: DTGVSQNPRHKITKRGQNVTFRCDPISEHNRLYWYRQTLGQGPEFLTYFQNEAQLEKSRLLSDRFSAERPKGSFSTLEIQRTEQGDSAMYLCASSPRNEQFFGPGTRLTVL.

The genes are TRBV7-2 and TRBJ2-7; 7 nucleotides line up with TRBD2. The CDR3 covers 15 residues. J lost 7 bases, V lost 7 bases, and 16 bases had no gene match. Germline V gene data show CDR1 as SGHTA and CDR2 as FQGNSA. In DNA, the CDR3 is TGTGCCAGCACCGACCCCGGGGACTACGACTGGGAGCAGTACTTC. Translation gives CASTDPGDYDWEQYF.

The chain is built from TRBV6-5 and TRBJ1-3; D not resolved. Trimming pared 2 bases from V and 2 bases from J, leaving 7 bases between. This CDR3 is 14 amino acids long. In germline, CDR1 is MNHEY, CDR2 SVGAGI. The CDR3 DNA reads TGTGCCAGCAGTTACAAGGAAACTGGAAACACCATATATTTT. It specifies CASSYKETGNTIYF.

The chain employs TRBV5-4 and TRBJ1-3, with no clear D. From germline, CDR1 is SGHNT and CDR2 YYREEE (reference sequence). The CDR3 spans 14 residues. Trimming left V 4 bases short and J 0 bases short, with 8 bases between. In DNA form, the CDR3 reads TGTGCCAGCAGCCCGGACGTCTCTGGAAACACCATATATTTT. It is translated as CASSPDVSGNTIYF.